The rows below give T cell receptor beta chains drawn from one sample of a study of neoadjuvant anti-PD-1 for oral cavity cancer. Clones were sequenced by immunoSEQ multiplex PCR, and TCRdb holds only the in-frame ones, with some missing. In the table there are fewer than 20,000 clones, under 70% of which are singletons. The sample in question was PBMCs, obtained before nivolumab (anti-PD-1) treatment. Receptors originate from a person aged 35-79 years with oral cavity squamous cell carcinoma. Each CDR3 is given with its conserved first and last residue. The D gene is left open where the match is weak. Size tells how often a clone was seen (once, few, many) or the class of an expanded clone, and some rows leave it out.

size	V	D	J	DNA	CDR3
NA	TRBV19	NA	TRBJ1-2	TGTGCCAGTAGCAAGGTGGCACCTTCTAACTATGGCTACACCTTC	CASSKVAPSNYGYTF
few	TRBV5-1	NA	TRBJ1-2	TGCGCCAGCAGCCCGGAGGGCAACTATGGCTACACCTTC	CASSPEGNYGYTF
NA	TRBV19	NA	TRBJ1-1	TGTGCCAGTAGTATTCTGAACACTGAAGCTTTCTTT	CASSILNTEAFF
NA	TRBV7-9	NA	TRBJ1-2	TGTGCCAGCAGCTTAGAGGTCGCGCAGGTCTACACCTTC	CASSLEVAQVYTF
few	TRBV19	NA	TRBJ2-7	TGTGCCAGTAGTGGATGGCCCCGAGGTCTCTCCTACGAGCAGTACTTC	CASSGWPRGLSYEQYF
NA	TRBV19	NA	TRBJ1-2	TGTGCCAGTAGTCCCAATTGGGCAGGAACAAACTATGGCTACACCTTC	CASSPNWAGTNYGYTF
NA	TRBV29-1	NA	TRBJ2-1	TGCAGCGTTTCAGGAGGCAGGGGGCAGTTCTTC	CSVSGGRGQFF
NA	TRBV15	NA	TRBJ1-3	TGTGCCACCAGCAGAGGTCCCGGGAATGGAAACACCATATATTTT	CATSRGPGNGNTIYF
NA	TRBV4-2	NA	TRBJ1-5	TGTGCCAGCAGCCCCCGGGGGAGTTGGGATCAGCCCCAGCATTTT	CASSPRGSWDQPQHF
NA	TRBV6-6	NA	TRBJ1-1	TGTGCCAGCAGTTACTCCACGACAGGGAACACTGAAGCTTTCTTT	CASSYSTTGNTEAFF
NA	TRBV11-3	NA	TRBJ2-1	TGTGCCAGCAGCCCCCTATGGGGATCCTACAATGAGCAGTTCTTC	CASSPLWGSYNEQFF
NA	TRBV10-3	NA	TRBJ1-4	TGTGCCATCAGCAAGACACGGAATGAAAAACTGTTTTTT	CAISKTRNEKLFF
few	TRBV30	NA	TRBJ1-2	TGTGCCTGGCAGGGCGGCGGAAGGGGCTACACCTTC	CAWQGGGRGYTF
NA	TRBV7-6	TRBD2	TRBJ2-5	TGTGCCAGCAGCTTAATGGGAGGGTCGGGGGAGACCCAGTACTTC	CASSLMGGSGETQYF
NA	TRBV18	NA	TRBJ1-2	TGTGCCAGCTCCCAGGGCGGAGAAGGCTACACCTTC	CASSQGGEGYTF
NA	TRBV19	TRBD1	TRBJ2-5	TGTGCCAGTAGTATTACAGGGGGCGGTGAGACCCAGTACTTC	CASSITGGGETQYF
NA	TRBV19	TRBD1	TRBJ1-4	TGTGCCAGTAATCCGACAGGGCAATATGAAAAACTGTTTTTT	CASNPTGQYEKLFF
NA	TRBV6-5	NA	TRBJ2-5	TGTGCCAGCACTCCGCGACCGGGCCAAGAGACCCAGTACTTC	CASTPRPGQETQYF
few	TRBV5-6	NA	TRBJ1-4	TGTGCCAGCAATCTGGGACTGGGGGGTGAAAAACTGTTTTTT	CASNLGLGGEKLFF
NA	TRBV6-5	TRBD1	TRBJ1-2	TGTGCCAGCAGTCGGACAGGGGGGGGCTACACCTTC	CASSRTGGGYTF
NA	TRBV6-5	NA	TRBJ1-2	TGTGCCAGCAGTTACTCAGGCAGGGAGGGAGGCTACACCTTC	CASSYSGREGGYTF
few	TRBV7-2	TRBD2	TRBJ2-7	TGTGCCAGCAGCTTAGAGGCTAGCGGGATCGGAAACGAGCAGTACTTC	CASSLEASGIGNEQYF
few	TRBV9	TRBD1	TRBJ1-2	TGTGCCAGCAGCGTTCGCTTACAGGGGCCGAACTATGGCTACACCTTC	CASSVRLQGPNYGYTF
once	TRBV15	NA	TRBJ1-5	TGTGCCACCAGCAGAGACTATCAGCCCCAGCATTTT	CATSRDYQPQHF
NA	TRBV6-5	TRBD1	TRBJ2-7	TGTGCCAGCAGTTATTCAGAATCTCCGACAGGGCTGTACTTC	CASSYSESPTGLYF
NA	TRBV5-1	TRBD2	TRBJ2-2	TGCGCCAGCAGCTTGGCAGCGGGAAACACCGGGGAGCTGTTTTTT	CASSLAAGNTGELFF
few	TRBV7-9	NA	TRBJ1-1	TGTGCCAGCAGCCGTTTGAACACTGAAGCTTTCTTT	CASSRLNTEAFF
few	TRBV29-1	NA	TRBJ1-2	TGCAGCGTTGATTCCGCTAGGGTTTCTGGCTACACCTTC	CSVDSARVSGYTF
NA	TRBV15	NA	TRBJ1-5	TGTGCCACCACCAGGGCGACGGGGAGCAATCAGCCCCAGCATTTT	CATTRATGSNQPQHF
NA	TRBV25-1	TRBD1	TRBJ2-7	TGTGCCAGTTCGCAGGGGGCCAACTACGAGCAGTACTTC	CASSQGANYEQYF
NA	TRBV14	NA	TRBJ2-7	TGTGCCAGCAGCCAAGGGACAGCTTCCTACGAGCAGTACTTC	CASSQGTASYEQYF
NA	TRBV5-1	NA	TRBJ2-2	TGCGCCAGCAGCTTGGAAGGGTGGGCCGGGGAGCTGTTTTTT	CASSLEGWAGELFF
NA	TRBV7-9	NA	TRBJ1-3	TGTGCCAGCAGCTTAGCAGGGGCTGGAAACACCATATATTTT	CASSLAGAGNTIYF
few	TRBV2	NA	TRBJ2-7	TGTGCCAGCAGTGTGGGATACAACGAGCAGTACTTC	CASSVGYNEQYF
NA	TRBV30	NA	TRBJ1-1	TGTGCCTGGAGTGGGGCCCCCGTGAACACTGAAGCTTTCTTT	CAWSGAPVNTEAFF
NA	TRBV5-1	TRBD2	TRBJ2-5	TGCGCCAGCAGCTTGTTAGCGGGAATAGAGACCCAGTACTTC	CASSLLAGIETQYF
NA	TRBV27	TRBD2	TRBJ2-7	TGTGCCAGCAGTCCCGAGGTAGCGGGGCCCTACGAGCAGTACTTC	CASSPEVAGPYEQYF
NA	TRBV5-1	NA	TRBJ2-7	TGCGCCAGCAGCTTGAGTCTAACCACCTACGAGCAGTACTTC	CASSLSLTTYEQYF
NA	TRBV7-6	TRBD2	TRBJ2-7	TGTGCCAGCAGCTTAGGGGCGGGGACTAGCGGTTACGAGCAGTACTTC	CASSLGAGTSGYEQYF
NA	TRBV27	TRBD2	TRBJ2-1	TGTGCCAGCAGTTTAGGGAGGGGAAATGAGCAGTTCTTC	CASSLGRGNEQFF
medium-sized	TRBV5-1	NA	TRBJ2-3	TGCGCCAGCAGCTTGGACGACCTCACAGATACGCAGTATTTT	CASSLDDLTDTQYF
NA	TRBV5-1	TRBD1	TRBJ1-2	TGCGCCAGCAGCTCCCGGACAGGGGCAGACTATGGCTACACCTTC	CASSSRTGADYGYTF
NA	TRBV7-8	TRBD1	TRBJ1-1	TGTGCCAGCAGCGCTCGGGACAGGAACACTGAAGCTTTCTTT	CASSARDRNTEAFF
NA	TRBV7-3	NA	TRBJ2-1	TGTGCCAGCAGCTACGACAGTTACAATGAGCAGTTCTTC	CASSYDSYNEQFF
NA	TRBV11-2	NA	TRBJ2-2	TGTGCCAGCAGCCCACCCTTAGGGCTGACGAACACCGGGGAGCTGTTTTTT	CASSPPLGLTNTGELFF
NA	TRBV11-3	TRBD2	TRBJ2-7	TGTGCCAGCAGCATGGGACTAGCGAACTCCTACGAGCAGTACTTC	CASSMGLANSYEQYF
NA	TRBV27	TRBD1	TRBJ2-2	TGTGCCAGCAGGGACAGGGGGCATTTGGCCGGGGAGCTGTTTTTT	CASRDRGHLAGELFF
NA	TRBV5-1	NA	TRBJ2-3	TGCGCCAGCAGCTCAGGGTGGGGTAGCGGCACAGATACGCAGTATTTT	CASSSGWGSGTDTQYF
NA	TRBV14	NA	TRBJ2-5	TGTGCCAGCAGCAAGACCGGAGAGACCCAGTACTTC	CASSKTGETQYF
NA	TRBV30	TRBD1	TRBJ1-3	TGTGCCTGGAATCAGGGGGTAGGAGGAAACACCATATATTTT	CAWNQGVGGNTIYF
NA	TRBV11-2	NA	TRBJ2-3	TGTGCCAGCAGCTTAAAGGCCTGGGGTGCGGATACGCAGTATTTT	CASSLKAWGADTQYF
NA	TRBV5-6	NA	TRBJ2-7	TGTGCCAGCACCTTACGAGGACGGCTGATCTCCTACGAGCAGTACTTC	CASTLRGRLISYEQYF
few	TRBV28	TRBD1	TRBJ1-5	TGTGCCAGCGCGCGGCAGGGGGAAGGCAATCAGCCCCAGCATTTT	CASARQGEGNQPQHF